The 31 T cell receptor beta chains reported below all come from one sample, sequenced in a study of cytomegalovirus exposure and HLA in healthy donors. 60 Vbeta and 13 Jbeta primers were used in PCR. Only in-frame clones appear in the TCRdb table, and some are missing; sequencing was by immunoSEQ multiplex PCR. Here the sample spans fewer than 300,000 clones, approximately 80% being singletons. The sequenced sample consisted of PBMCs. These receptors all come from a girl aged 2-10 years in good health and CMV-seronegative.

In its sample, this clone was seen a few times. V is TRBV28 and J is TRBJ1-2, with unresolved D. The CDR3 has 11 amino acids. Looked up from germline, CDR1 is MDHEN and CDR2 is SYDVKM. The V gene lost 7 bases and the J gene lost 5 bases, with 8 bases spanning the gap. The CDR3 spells CASTRGYGYTF. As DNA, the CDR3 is TGTGCCAGCACCAGAGGGTATGGCTACACCTTC.

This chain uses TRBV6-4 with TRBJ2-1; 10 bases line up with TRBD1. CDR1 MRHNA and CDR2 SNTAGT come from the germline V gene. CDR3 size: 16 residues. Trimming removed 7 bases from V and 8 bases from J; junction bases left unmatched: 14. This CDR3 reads CASTPGGDRGFDEQFF. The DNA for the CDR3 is TGTGCCAGCACCCCCGGGGGGGACAGGGGTTTCGATGAGCAGTTCTTC.

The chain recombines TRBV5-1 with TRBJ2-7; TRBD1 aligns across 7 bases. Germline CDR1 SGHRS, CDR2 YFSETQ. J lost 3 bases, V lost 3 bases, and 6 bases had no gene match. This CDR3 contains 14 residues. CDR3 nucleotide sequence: TGCGCCAGCAGCTCCACGGGACAGAACTACGAGCAGTACTTC. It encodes CASSSTGQNYEQYF.

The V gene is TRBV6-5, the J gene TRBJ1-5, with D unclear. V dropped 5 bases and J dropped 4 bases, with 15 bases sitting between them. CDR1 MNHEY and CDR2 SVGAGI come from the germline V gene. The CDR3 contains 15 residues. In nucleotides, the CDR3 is TGTGCCAGCAGTGGCGTAGCGGGGTCGAATCAGCCCCAGCATTTT. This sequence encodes CASSGVAGSNQPQHF.

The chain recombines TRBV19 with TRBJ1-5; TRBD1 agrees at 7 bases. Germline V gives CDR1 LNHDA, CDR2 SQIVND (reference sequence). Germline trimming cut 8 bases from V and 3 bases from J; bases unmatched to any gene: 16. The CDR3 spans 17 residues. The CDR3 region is CASLPRTGVTPNQPQHF. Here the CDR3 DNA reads TGTGCCAGTCTCCCGAGGACAGGAGTAACACCCAATCAGCCCCAGCATTTT.

DNA of the CDR3: TGTGCCAGCAGCCCGACCGGGACAGGAACACATACGCAGTATTTT. Translating gives CASSPTGTGTHTQYF. This sequence joins TRBV5-8 and TRBJ2-3; TRBD1 matches at 8 bases. Trimming at V came to 4 bases and at J to 7 bases, leaving 11 bases not matched to a gene. The germline gives CDR1 SGHTS, CDR2 YDEGEE. CDR3 length: 15 residues.

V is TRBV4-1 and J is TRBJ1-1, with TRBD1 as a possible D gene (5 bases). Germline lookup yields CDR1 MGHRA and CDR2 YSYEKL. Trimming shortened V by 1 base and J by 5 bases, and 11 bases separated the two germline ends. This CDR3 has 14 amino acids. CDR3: CASSQAREGTEAFF. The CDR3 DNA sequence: TGCGCCAGCAGCCAAGCGAGGGAGGGGACTGAAGCTTTCTTT.

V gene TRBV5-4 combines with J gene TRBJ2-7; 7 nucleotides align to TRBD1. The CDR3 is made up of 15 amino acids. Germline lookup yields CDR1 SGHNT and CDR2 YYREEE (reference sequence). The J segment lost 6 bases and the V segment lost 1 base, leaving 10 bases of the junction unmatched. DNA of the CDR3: TGTGCCAGCAGCTTGAGCCTGACAGGGTTTGCCGAGCAGTACTTC. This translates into CASSLSLTGFAEQYF.

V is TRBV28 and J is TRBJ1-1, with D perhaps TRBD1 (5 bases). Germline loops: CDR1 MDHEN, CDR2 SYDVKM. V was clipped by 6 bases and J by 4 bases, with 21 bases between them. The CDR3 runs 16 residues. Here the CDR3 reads CASSIDPLGGVTEAFF. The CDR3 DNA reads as TGTGCCAGCAGCATTGACCCGCTCGGGGGAGTCACTGAAGCTTTCTTT.

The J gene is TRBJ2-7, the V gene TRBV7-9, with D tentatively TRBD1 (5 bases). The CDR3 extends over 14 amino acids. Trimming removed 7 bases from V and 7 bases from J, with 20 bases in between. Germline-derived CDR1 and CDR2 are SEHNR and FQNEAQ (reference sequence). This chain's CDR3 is CASKITGNMGEQYF. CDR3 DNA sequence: TGTGCCAGCAAGATCACAGGCAATATGGGGGAGCAGTACTTC.

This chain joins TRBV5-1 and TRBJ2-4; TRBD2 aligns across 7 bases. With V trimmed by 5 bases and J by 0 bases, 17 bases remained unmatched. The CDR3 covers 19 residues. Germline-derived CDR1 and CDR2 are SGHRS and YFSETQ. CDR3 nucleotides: TGCGCCAGCAGTCCCCCCGGGGAGGGAGGGTTTTTAGCCAAAAACATTCAGTACTTC. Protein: CASSPPGEGGFLAKNIQYF.

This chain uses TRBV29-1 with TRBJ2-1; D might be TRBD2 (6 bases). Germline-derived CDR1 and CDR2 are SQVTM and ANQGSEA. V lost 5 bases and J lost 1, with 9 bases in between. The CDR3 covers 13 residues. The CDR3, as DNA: TGCAGCGTTTGGGGGACTTCCTACAATGAGCAGTTCTTC. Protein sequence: CSVWGTSYNEQFF.

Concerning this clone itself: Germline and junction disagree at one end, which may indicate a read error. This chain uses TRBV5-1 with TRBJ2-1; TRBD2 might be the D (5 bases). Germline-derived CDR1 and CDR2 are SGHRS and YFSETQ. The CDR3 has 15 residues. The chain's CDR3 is CASTLPDSFYNKQFF. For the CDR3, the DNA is TGCGCCAGCACCCTTCCGGACTCCTTCTACAATAAGCAGTTCTTC.

CDR3 residues: CASSPETGIYEQYF. CDR3 in DNA: TGTGCCAGTAGTCCAGAAACAGGGATCTACGAGCAGTACTTC. The chain links TRBV19 to TRBJ2-7; a possible D gene is TRBD1 (6 bases). The germline CDR1 and CDR2 sequences are LNHDA and SQIVND (reference sequence). CDR3 length: 14 amino acids. V was trimmed by 5 bases and J by 3 bases, leaving 14 bases between them.

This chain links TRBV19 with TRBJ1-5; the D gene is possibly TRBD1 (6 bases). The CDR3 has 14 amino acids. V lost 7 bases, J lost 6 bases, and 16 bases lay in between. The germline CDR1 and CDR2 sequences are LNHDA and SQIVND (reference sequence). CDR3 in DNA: TGTGCCAGTACTCCGGACAGAGGTTCTCAGCCCCAGCATTTT. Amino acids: CASTPDRGSQPQHF.

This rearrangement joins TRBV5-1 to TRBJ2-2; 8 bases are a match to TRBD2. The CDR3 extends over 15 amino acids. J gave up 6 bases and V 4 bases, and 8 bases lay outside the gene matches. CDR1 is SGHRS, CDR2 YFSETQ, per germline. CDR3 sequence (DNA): TGCGCCAGCAGCCAAACGACTAGCGTCGCCGGGGAGCTGTTTTTT. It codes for CASSQTTSVAGELFF.

The DNA of the CDR3 is TGTGCCAGTAGTATCCTCGACGCGGGAGTAAACGAGCAGTACTTC. The encoded protein is CASSILDAGVNEQYF. This sequence joins TRBV19 and TRBJ2-7, with TRBD2 matching over 7 bases. Looked up from germline, CDR1 is LNHDA and CDR2 is SQIVND (reference sequence). Trimming took 3 bases from V and 5 from J; bases not matched to a gene: 10. The CDR3 consists of 15 residues.

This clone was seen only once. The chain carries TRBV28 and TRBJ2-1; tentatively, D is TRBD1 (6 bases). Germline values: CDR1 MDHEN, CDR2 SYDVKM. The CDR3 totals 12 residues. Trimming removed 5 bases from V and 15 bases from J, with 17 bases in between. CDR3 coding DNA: TGTGCCAGCAGTACACTGACAGGTCTTCCGTTCTTC. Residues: CASSTLTGLPFF.

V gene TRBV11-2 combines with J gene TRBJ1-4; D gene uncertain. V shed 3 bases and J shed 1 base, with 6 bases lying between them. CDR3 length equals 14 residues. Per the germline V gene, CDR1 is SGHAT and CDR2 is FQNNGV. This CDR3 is CASSFRGTNEKLFF. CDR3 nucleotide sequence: TGTGCCAGCAGCTTCCGGGGAACTAATGAAAAACTGTTTTTT. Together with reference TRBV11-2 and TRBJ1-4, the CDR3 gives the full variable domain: EAGVAQSPRYKIIEKRQSVAFWCNPISGHATLYWYQQILGQGPKLLIQFQNNGVVDDSQLPKDRFSAERLKGVDSTLKIQPAKLEDSAVYLCASSFRGTNEKLFFGSGTQLSVL.

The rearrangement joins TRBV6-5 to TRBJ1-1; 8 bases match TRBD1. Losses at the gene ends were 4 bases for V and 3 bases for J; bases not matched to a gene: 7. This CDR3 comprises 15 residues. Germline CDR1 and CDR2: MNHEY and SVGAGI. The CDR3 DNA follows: TGTGCCAGCAGTTCCCGGACAGGGATGGACACTGAAGCTTTCTTT. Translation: CASSSRTGMDTEAFF.

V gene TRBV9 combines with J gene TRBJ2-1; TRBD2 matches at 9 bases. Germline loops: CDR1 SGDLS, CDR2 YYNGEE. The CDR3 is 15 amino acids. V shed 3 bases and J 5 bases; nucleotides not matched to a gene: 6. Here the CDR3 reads CASSEGGRADNEQFF. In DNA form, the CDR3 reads TGTGCCAGCAGCGAGGGCGGGAGGGCCGACAATGAGCAGTTCTTC.

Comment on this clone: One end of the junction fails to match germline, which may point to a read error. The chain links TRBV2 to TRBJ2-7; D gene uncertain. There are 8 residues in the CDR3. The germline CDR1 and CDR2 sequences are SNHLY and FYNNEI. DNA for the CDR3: TGTGCCAGCAGCAGACACCTCTTC. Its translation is CASSRHLF. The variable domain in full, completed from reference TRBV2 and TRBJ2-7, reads EPEVTQTPSHQVTQMGQEVILRCVPISNHLYFYWYRQILGQKVEFLVSFYNNEISEKSEIFDDQFSVERPDGSNFTLKIRSTKLEDSAMYFCASSRHLFGPGTRLTVT.

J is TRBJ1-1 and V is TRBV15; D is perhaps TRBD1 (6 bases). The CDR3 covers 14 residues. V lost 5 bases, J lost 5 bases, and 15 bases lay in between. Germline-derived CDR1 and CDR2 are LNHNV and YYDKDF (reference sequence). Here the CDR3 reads CATSGTGPGTEAFF. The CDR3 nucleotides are TGTGCCACCAGCGGTACAGGGCCGGGGACTGAAGCTTTCTTT.

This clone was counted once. The CDR3 DNA sequence: TGTGCCAGTAGGGGGGGGACAGGGATCGCAGATACGCAGTATTTT. Amino acids: CASRGGTGIADTQYF. This chain uses TRBV19 with TRBJ2-3; 9 bases map to TRBD1. Germline CDR1 reads LNHDA; CDR2 reads SQIVND (reference sequence). The CDR3 covers 15 residues. V gave up 6 bases and J gave up 4 bases; unmatched junction bases: 8.

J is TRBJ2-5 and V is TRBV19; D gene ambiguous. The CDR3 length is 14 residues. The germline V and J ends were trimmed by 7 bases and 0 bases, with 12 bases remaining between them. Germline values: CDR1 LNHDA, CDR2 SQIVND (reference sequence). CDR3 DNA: TGTGCCAGTACAGGTGGCAGGTACCAAGAGACCCAGTACTTC. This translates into CASTGGRYQETQYF.

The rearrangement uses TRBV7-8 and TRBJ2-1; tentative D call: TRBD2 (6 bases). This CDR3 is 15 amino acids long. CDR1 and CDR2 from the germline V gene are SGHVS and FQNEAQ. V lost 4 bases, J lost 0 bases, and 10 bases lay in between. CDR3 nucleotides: TGTGCCAGCAGCTCGGACGGGAGCTCCTACAATGAGCAGTTCTTC. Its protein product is CASSSDGSSYNEQFF.

The CDR3 bases are TGCAGCGTTAACTCCCGGGACAGGGGTAGAAGCACTGAAGCTTTCTTT. It encodes CSVNSRDRGRSTEAFF. The V call is TRBV29-1, the J call TRBJ1-1; TRBD1 agrees at 10 bases. Germline V gene sequence: CDR1 SQVTM, CDR2 ANQGSEA. The CDR3 runs to 16 residues. The V segment lost 5 bases and the J segment 4 bases; nucleotides outside the gene matches: 13.

CDR3 residues: CASSSRESPLHF. The CDR3 nucleotides read TGTGCCAGCAGTAGCCGGGAGTCACCCCTCCACTTT. The chain links TRBV6-5 to TRBJ1-6; D uncertain. The CDR3 spans 12 residues. Per germline, CDR1 MNHEY and CDR2 SVGAGI. Between the trimmed V and J ends, which lost 5 bases and 10 bases, there was a span of 9 bases.

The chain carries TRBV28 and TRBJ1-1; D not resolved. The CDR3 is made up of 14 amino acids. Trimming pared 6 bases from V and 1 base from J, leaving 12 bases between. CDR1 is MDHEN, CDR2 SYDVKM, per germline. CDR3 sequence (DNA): TGTGCCAGCAGGGGCTTTCGTGGGAACACTGAAGCTTTCTTT. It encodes CASRGFRGNTEAFF.

The CDR3 loop is CASKQGAWGPQHF. The CDR3 nucleotides read TGTGCCAGTAAGCAGGGGGCTTGGGGGCCCCAGCATTTT. This chain connects TRBV19 to TRBJ1-5; TRBD1 matches 8 bases. The CDR3 has 13 residues. Germline CDR1 reads LNHDA; CDR2 reads SQIVND (reference sequence). V was pared by 7 bases and J by 9 bases, with 8 bases of the junction left unmatched.

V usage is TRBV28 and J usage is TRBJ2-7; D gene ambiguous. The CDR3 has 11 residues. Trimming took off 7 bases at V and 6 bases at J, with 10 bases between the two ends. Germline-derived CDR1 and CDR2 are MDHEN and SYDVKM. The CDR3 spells CASNTLVEQYF. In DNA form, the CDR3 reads TGTGCCAGCAACACCCTAGTCGAGCAGTACTTC.